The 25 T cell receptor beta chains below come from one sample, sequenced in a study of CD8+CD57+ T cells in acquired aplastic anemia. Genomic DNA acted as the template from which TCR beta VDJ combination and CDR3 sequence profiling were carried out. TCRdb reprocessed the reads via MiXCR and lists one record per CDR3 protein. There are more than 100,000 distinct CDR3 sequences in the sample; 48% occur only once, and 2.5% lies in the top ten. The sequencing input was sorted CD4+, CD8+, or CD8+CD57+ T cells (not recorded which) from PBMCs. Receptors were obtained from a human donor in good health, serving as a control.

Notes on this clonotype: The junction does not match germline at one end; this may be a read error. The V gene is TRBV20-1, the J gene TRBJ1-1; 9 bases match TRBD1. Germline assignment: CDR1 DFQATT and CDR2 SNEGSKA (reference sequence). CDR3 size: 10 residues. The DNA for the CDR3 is TGCAGTGCTAAGGACAGGGGCCCTTCCTTT. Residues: CSAKDRGPSF.

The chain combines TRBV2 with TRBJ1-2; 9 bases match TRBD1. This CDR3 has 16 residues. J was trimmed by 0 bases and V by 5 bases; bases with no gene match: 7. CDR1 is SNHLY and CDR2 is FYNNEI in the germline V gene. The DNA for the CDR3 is TGTGCCAGCAGTCGGGACAGGGAGTGTTCTAACTATGGCTACACCTTC. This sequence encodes CASSRDRECSNYGYTF.

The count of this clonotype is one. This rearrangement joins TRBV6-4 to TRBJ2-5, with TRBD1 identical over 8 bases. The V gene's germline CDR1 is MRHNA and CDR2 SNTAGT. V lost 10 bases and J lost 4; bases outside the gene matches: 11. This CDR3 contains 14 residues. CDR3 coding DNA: TGTGCCATCAGCCAGACAGGGGTAGGAGAGACCCAGTACTTC. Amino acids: CAISQTGVGETQYF.

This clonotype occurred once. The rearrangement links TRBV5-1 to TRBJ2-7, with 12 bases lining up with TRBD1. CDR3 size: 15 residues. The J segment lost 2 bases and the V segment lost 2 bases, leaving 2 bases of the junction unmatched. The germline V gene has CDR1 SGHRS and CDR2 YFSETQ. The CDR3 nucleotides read TGCGCCAGCAGCTTCGGGACAGGGGGCGCCTACGAGCAGTACTTC. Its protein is CASSFGTGGAYEQYF.

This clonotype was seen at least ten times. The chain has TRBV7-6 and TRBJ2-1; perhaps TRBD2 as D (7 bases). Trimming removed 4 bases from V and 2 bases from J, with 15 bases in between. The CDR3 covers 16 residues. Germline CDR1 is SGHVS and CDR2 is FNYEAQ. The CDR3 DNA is TGTGCCAGCAGCTCGACCGGCGGGGGCACCTACAATGAGCAGTTCTTC. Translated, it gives CASSSTGGGTYNEQFF.

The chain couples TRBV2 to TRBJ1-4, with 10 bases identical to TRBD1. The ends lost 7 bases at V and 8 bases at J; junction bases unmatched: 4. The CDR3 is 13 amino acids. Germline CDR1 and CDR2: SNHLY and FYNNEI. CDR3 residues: CASMRQGAEKLFF. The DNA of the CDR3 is TGTGCCAGCATGCGACAGGGGGCCGAAAAACTGTTTTTT.

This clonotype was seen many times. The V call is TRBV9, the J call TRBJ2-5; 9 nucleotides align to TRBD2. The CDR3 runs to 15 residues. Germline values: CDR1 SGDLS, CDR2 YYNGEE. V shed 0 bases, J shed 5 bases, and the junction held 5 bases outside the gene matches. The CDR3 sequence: CASSVGRGGPETQYF. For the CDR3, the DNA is TGTGCCAGCAGCGTAGGGCGGGGGGGCCCCGAGACCCAGTACTTC.

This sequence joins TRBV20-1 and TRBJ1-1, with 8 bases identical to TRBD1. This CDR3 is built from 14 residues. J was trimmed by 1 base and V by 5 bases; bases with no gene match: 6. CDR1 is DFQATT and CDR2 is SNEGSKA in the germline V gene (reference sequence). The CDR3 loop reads CSAPDRGENTEAFF. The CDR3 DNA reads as TGCAGTGCTCCTGACAGGGGAGAGAACACTGAAGCTTTCTTT.

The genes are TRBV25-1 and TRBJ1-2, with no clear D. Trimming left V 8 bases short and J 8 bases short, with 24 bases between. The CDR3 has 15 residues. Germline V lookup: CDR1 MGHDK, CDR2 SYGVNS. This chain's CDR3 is CASQAASGSGGGYTF. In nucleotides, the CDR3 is TGTGCCAGCCAAGCTGCTTCCGGGAGCGGAGGGGGCTACACCTTC.

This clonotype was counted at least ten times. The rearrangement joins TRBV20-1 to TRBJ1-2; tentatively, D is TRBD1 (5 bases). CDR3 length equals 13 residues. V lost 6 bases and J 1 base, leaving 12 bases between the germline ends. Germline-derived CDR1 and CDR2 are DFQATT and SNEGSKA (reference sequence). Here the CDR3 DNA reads TGCAGTGCCCTCCTCGACAGTAACTATGGCTACACCTTC. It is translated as CSALLDSNYGYTF.

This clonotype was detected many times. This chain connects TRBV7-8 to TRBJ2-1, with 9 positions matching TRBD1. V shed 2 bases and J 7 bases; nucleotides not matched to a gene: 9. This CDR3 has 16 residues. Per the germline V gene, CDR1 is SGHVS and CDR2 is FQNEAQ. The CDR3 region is CASSLTGTGLVNEQFF. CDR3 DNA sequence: TGTGCCAGCAGCTTAACCGGGACAGGGTTAGTTAATGAGCAGTTCTTC.

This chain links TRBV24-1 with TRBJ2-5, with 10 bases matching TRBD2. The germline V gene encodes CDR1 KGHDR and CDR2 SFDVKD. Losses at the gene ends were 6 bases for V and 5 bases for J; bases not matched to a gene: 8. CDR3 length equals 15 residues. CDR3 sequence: CATSLAGVGGETQYF. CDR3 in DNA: TGTGCCACCAGTCTAGCGGGAGTAGGGGGGGAGACCCAGTACTTC.

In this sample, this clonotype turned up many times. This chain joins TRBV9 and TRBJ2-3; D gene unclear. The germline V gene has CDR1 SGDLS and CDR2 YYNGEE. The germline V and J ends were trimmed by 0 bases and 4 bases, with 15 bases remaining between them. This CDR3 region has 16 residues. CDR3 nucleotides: TGTGCCAGCAGCGTAGGAAATGTTGGGAAGGCAGATACGCAGTATTTT. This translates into CASSVGNVGKADTQYF.

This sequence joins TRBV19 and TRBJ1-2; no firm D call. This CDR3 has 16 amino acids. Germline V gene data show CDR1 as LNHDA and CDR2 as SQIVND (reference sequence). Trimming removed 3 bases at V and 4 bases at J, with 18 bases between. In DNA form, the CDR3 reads TGTGCCAGTAGTATTTTAGCCGTGGGCTGGAGCTATGGCTACACCTTC. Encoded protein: CASSILAVGWSYGYTF.

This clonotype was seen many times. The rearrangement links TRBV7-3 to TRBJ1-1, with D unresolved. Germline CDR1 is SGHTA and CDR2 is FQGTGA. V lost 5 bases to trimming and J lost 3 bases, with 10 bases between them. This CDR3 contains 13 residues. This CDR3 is CASSTTEDTEAFF. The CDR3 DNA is TGTGCCAGCAGCACGACGGAAGACACTGAAGCTTTCTTT.

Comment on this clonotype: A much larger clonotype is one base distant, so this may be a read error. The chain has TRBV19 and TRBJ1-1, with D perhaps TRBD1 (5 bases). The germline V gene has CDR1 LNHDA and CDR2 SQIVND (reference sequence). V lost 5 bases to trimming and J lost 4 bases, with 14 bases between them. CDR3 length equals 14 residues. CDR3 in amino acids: CASSGGGGCTEAFF. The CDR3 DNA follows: TGTGCCAGTAGTGGGGGGGGGGGGTGCACTGAAGCTTTCTTT.

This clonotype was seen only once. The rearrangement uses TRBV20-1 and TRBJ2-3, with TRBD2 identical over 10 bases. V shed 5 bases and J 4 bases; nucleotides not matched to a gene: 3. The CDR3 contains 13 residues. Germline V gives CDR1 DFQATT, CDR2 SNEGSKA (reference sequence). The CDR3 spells CSARSGGSDTQYF. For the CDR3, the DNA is TGCAGTGCTCGTAGCGGGGGGTCAGATACGCAGTATTTT.

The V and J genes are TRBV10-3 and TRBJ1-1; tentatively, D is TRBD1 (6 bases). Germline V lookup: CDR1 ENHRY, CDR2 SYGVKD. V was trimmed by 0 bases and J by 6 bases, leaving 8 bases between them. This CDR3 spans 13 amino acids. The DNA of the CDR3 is TGTGCCATCAGTGAGTCGGGGACACCTGAAGCTTTCTTT. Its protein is CAISESGTPEAFF.

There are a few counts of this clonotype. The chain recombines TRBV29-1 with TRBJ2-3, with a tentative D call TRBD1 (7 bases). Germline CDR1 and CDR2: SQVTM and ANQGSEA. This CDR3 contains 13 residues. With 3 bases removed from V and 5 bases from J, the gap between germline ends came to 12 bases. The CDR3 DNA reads TGCAGCGTTGACAGGGGGGCGGGAGATACGCAGTATTTT. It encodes CSVDRGAGDTQYF.

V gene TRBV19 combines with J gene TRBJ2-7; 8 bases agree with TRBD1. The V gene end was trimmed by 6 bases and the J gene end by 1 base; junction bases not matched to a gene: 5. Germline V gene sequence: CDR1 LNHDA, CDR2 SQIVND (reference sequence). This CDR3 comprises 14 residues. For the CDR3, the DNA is TGTGCCAGTAGGCTAGACAGGGGATCCTACGAGCAGTACTTC. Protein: CASRLDRGSYEQYF.

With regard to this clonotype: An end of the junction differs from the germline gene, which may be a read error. The CDR3 protein is CASSLQPTQNSSPLHF. DNA for the CDR3: TGCGCCAGCAGCCTACAGCCTACACAGAATAGTTCACCCCTTCACTTT. The genes are TRBV4-1 and TRBJ1-6, with D uncertain. The CDR3 covers 16 residues. Germline assignment: CDR1 MGHRA and CDR2 YSYEKL.

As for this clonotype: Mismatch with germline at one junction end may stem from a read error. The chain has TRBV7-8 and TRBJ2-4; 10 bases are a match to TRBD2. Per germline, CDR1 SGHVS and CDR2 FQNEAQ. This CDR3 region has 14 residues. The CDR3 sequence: CASSFSGGTDIQYF. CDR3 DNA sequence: TGTGCCAGCAGCTTTAGCGGGGGGACGGACATTCAGTATTTC.

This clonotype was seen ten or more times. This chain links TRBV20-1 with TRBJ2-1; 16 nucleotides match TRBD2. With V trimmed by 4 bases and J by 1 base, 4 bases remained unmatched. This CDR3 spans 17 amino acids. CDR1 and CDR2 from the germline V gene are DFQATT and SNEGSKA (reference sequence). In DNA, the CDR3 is TGCAGTGCTACGGGACTAGCGGGGGGGCGGTCCTACAATGAGCAGTTCTTC. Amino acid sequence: CSATGLAGGRSYNEQFF.

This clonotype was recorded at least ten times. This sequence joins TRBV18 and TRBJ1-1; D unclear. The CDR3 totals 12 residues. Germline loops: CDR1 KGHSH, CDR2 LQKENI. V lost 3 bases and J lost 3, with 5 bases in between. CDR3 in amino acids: CASSPRDTEAFF. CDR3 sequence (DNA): TGTGCCAGCTCACCGCGGGACACTGAAGCTTTCTTT.

CDR3 nucleotides: TGCAGCGTTGAAGATCAAGGGACAGGCTATGGCTACACCTTC. This sequence encodes CSVEDQGTGYGYTF. The chain joins TRBV29-1 to TRBJ1-2; 8 bases are a match to TRBD1. Germline CDR1 is SQVTM and CDR2 is ANQGSEA. Trimming cost V 0 bases and J 4 bases; bases outside gene matches: 4. This CDR3 region has 14 residues.